This TCR beta chain comes out of a study of patients and donors after allogeneic stem cell transplantation. MiXCR, run by TCRdb on the RT-PCR reads, gives a single entry per CDR3 protein. The table lists approximately 1,300 distinct CDR3 sequences, less than 35% of them singletons. Between the trimmed V and J ends, which lost 7 bases and 3 bases, there was a span of 12 bases. The CDR3 is 13 amino acids. Germline CDR1 reads SNHLY; CDR2 reads FYNNEI. This clonotype was counted a few times. This receptor was obtained from a human donor who was either an allogeneic HSCT recipient or a stem cell or donor lymphocyte infusion donor (not recorded which). It is not recorded whose cells these are; they may come from a transplant donor. The specimen was blood, either unsorted or a sorted T cell fraction (not recorded which). This chain connects TRBV2 to TRBJ1-1; no definite D call. The DNA of the CDR3 is TGTGCCAGCACGCAGTCTCGGGACACTGAAGCTTTCTTT. Translating gives CASTQSRDTEAFF. The full variable domain, rest sourced from reference TRBV2 and TRBJ1-1, is EPEVTQTPSHQVTQMGQEVILRCVPISNHLYFYWYRQILGQKVEFLVSFYNNEISEKSEIFDDQFSVERPDGSNFTLKIRSTKLEDSAMYFCASTQSRDTEAFFGQGTRLTVV.